The rows below give T cell receptor beta chains drawn from one sample of a study of CD8+CD57+ T cells in acquired aplastic anemia. TCRdb analysed the reads with MiXCR anew, one entry per CDR3 protein. The sample shows hundreds of thousands of distinct CDR3 sequences, just under 70% of them seen only once. Sample: sorted CD4+, CD8+, or CD8+CD57+ T cells (not recorded which) from PBMCs. The receptor set was obtained from a human donor in good health, serving as a control. The CDR3 runs from the conserved cysteine through the conserved F or W. Fields, in order: J gene, V gene, D gene, clone size, CDR3 DNA, CDR3 protein. D genes are given only for firm matches. Size is stated for part of the rows, as once, few or many counts, or as a class when the clone is expanded.

j_gene: TRBJ2-5
v_gene: TRBV7-2
d_gene: TRBD2
abundance: -
CDR3nt: TGTGCCAGCAGCTTCTCCGGGACTAGCGGGGTGTACCAAGAGACCCAGTACTTC
CDR3aa: CASSFSGTSGVYQETQYF

j_gene: TRBJ1-4
v_gene: TRBV20-1
d_gene: -
abundance: -
CDR3nt: TGCAGTGCTAGGTCTGTGGAACTGGGCCATGAAAAACTGTTTTTT
CDR3aa: CSARSVELGHEKLFF

j_gene: TRBJ1-3
v_gene: TRBV6-5
d_gene: -
abundance: -
CDR3nt: TGTGCCAGCAGTTACCTATGGGGGGCTGGAAACACCATATATTTT
CDR3aa: CASSYLWGAGNTIYF

j_gene: TRBJ2-3
v_gene: TRBV20-1
d_gene: TRBD2
abundance: -
CDR3nt: TGCAGTGCTTCCACGGGGGGTGGAGCTCAAGGTACGCAGTATTTT
CDR3aa: CSASTGGGAQGTQYF

j_gene: TRBJ2-7
v_gene: TRBV7-2
d_gene: -
abundance: once
CDR3nt: TGCGCCAGCAGCCAAGGTCTAAGGGTAACGGGGACCGAGCAGTACTTC
CDR3aa: CASSQGLRVTGTEQYF

j_gene: TRBJ2-6
v_gene: TRBV5-1
d_gene: -
abundance: -
CDR3nt: TGCGCCAGCAGCACCTCTGGCAGAAACGTCCTGACTTTC
CDR3aa: CASSTSGRNVLTF

j_gene: TRBJ2-6
v_gene: TRBV7-6
d_gene: -
abundance: -
CDR3nt: TGTGCCAGCAGCGTAAGGGGAACTGGGGCCGACGTCCTGACTTTC
CDR3aa: CASSVRGTGADVLTF

j_gene: TRBJ2-2
v_gene: TRBV7-8
d_gene: -
abundance: -
CDR3nt: TGTGCCAGCAGCCTGCAGGGTGGTATTGCCGGGGAGCTGTTTTTT
CDR3aa: CASSLQGGIAGELFF

j_gene: TRBJ2-7
v_gene: TRBV7-2
d_gene: TRBD1
abundance: -
CDR3nt: TGTGCCAGCAGCACGGGACAGGTCGTCTCCTACGAGCAGTACTTC
CDR3aa: CASSTGQVVSYEQYF

j_gene: TRBJ2-5
v_gene: TRBV20-1
d_gene: -
abundance: -
CDR3nt: TGCAGTGCTAGAATTATAGAACTGAACAACTTC
CDR3aa: CSARIIELNNF

j_gene: TRBJ2-3
v_gene: TRBV25-1
d_gene: -
abundance: -
CDR3nt: TGTGCCAGCAGTGATGAGACATACACAGATACGCAGTATTTT
CDR3aa: CASSDETYTDTQYF

j_gene: TRBJ2-2
v_gene: TRBV5-1
d_gene: -
abundance: once
CDR3nt: TGCGCCAGCAGCTCCTGTGATCACGGGGGGCTGTTTTTT
CDR3aa: CASSSCDHGGLFF

j_gene: TRBJ1-6
v_gene: TRBV5-1
d_gene: TRBD1
abundance: many
CDR3nt: TGCGCCAGCAGCTTGGGGGACAGAAATTCACCCCTCCACTTT
CDR3aa: CASSLGDRNSPLHF

j_gene: TRBJ2-2
v_gene: TRBV7-2
d_gene: -
abundance: -
CDR3nt: TGTGCCAGCAGCCCAGCACAGTCCGGGGAGCTGTTTTTT
CDR3aa: CASSPAQSGELFF

j_gene: TRBJ2-5
v_gene: TRBV7-2
d_gene: -
abundance: -
CDR3nt: TGTGCCAGCAGCGTGGACGGGGCCGCAGAGACCCAGTACTTC
CDR3aa: CASSVDGAAETQYF

j_gene: TRBJ1-5
v_gene: TRBV2
d_gene: -
abundance: few
CDR3nt: TGTGCCAGCACTAGCGGGGTACGGTACGAGCATTTT
CDR3aa: CASTSGVRYEHF

j_gene: TRBJ1-3
v_gene: TRBV29-1
d_gene: -
abundance: -
CDR3nt: TGCAGCGTTGAGGCACATGCCAACACCGTATATTTT
CDR3aa: CSVEAHANTVYF

j_gene: TRBJ2-3
v_gene: TRBV15
d_gene: -
abundance: -
CDR3nt: TGTGCCACCAGCAGAGGTCGGCAGGGGCGCATTTCGACAGATACGCAGTATTTT
CDR3aa: CATSRGRQGRISTDTQYF

j_gene: TRBJ1-4
v_gene: TRBV20-1
d_gene: -
abundance: -
CDR3nt: TGCAGTGCTAGACTACGGCAAACCAATGAAAAACTGTTTTTT
CDR3aa: CSARLRQTNEKLFF

j_gene: TRBJ2-7
v_gene: TRBV7-2
d_gene: -
abundance: once
CDR3nt: TGTGCCAGCAGTGCCGACGGGGGCCCTACGAACGAGAATTACTTC
CDR3aa: CASSADGGPTNENYF

j_gene: TRBJ1-1
v_gene: TRBV7-3
d_gene: -
abundance: few
CDR3nt: TGTGCCAGCAGCTCGGTCGCCGGGAATGAAGCTTTCTTT
CDR3aa: CASSSVAGNEAFF

j_gene: TRBJ1-2
v_gene: TRBV7-7
d_gene: TRBD1
abundance: -
CDR3nt: TGTGCCAGCAGTGCCGGGACAGGGGAATGTATAACTATGTTC
CDR3aa: CASSAGTGECITMF

j_gene: TRBJ1-5
v_gene: TRBV2
d_gene: -
abundance: -
CDR3nt: TGTGCCAGCAGTGACTCAATCAGCTCTGGAAACACCCTGCATTTT
CDR3aa: CASSDSISSGNTLHF

j_gene: TRBJ1-2
v_gene: TRBV15
d_gene: -
abundance: -
CDR3nt: TGTGCCACCAGCATAGCGCCGAAGGGACGCTGCGAGCACTACTTC
CDR3aa: CATSIAPKGRCEHYF

j_gene: TRBJ2-1
v_gene: TRBV7-6
d_gene: TRBD1
abundance: -
CDR3nt: TGTGCCAGCAGCCTGGGGACAGGGGTTGGTGAGCAGTTCTTC
CDR3aa: CASSLGTGVGEQFF

j_gene: TRBJ2-7
v_gene: TRBV10-3
d_gene: TRBD1
abundance: -
CDR3nt: TGTGCCATCAAGGGACAGTGCAAACCCTACGAGCAGTACTTC
CDR3aa: CAIKGQCKPYEQYF

j_gene: TRBJ1-2
v_gene: TRBV7-2
d_gene: -
abundance: -
CDR3nt: TGTGCCAGCAGCTTAGTCGATAATCTTTGGCGTGGTGATTATGGCTACACCTTC
CDR3aa: CASSLVDNLWRGDYGYTF

j_gene: TRBJ2-2
v_gene: TRBV9
d_gene: -
abundance: -
CDR3nt: TGTGCCATCAGTGTCGGGGTGGTTAGAGGCAACACCCGGGAGCTGTTTTTT
CDR3aa: CAISVGVVRGNTRELFF

j_gene: TRBJ1-2
v_gene: TRBV10-3
d_gene: -
abundance: -
CDR3nt: TGTGCCATCAGTACCGGCAGGGAGTTCTATGGCTACACCTTC
CDR3aa: CAISTGREFYGYTF

j_gene: TRBJ2-3
v_gene: TRBV19
d_gene: -
abundance: -
CDR3nt: TGTGCCAGTAGTATACAGGGGAGAACAGATACGCAGGACTTT
CDR3aa: CASSIQGRTDTQDF

j_gene: TRBJ2-2
v_gene: TRBV5-6
d_gene: TRBD2
abundance: many
CDR3nt: TGTGCCAGCAGCTTGTCGAGCGGGGGAACCGGGGAGCTGTTTTTT
CDR3aa: CASSLSSGGTGELFF

j_gene: TRBJ2-2
v_gene: TRBV7-2
d_gene: TRBD2
abundance: -
CDR3nt: TGTGCCAGCAGCGGATCTAGCGGGGGGTCGAACACCGGGGAGCTGTTTTTT
CDR3aa: CASSGSSGGSNTGELFF

j_gene: TRBJ1-2
v_gene: TRBV7-3
d_gene: TRBD1
abundance: -
CDR3nt: TGTGCCAGCAGCCCTGTAGGACAGGGGGAGTATAATGGCTACACCTTC
CDR3aa: CASSPVGQGEYNGYTF

j_gene: TRBJ1-6
v_gene: TRBV7-8
d_gene: TRBD1
abundance: -
CDR3nt: TGTGCCAGCAGCACCCCCGGGACAGGGAATTCACCCCTCCACTTT
CDR3aa: CASSTPGTGNSPLHF

j_gene: TRBJ2-3
v_gene: TRBV4-3
d_gene: -
abundance: -
CDR3nt: TGCGCCAGCAGCGGCTACGCCAAAGGACACTTCCTAACAGATACGCAGTATTTT
CDR3aa: CASSGYAKGHFLTDTQYF

j_gene: TRBJ2-7
v_gene: TRBV6-4
d_gene: TRBD1
abundance: -
CDR3nt: TGTGCCAAAAGGGACAGACCCTACGAGCAGTACTTC
CDR3aa: CAKRDRPYEQYF

j_gene: TRBJ2-7
v_gene: TRBV9
d_gene: TRBD2
abundance: -
CDR3nt: TGTGCCAGCAGCGTCCGCCCGAGCGGGGGGGCGAACACCGGGGAGCAGTACTTC
CDR3aa: CASSVRPSGGANTGEQYF

j_gene: TRBJ1-2
v_gene: TRBV9
d_gene: -
abundance: many
CDR3nt: TGTGCCAGCAGCCCTCGGACGGATCCTTACTATGGCTACACCTTC
CDR3aa: CASSPRTDPYYGYTF

j_gene: TRBJ1-2
v_gene: TRBV7-6
d_gene: TRBD1
abundance: -
CDR3nt: TGTGCCAGCAGCGAAGGGACAGGGGATCGGAGACCCAGTTACACCTTC
CDR3aa: CASSEGTGDRRPSYTF

j_gene: TRBJ2-7
v_gene: TRBV29-1
d_gene: -
abundance: -
CDR3nt: TGCAGCGTGCCCGATACAGGCGCCTACGAGCAGTACTTC
CDR3aa: CSVPDTGAYEQYF

j_gene: TRBJ2-7
v_gene: TRBV5-5
d_gene: -
abundance: -
CDR3nt: TGTGCCGCCAAGCAATACTACGGGGGGCCCTACGAGCAGTACTTC
CDR3aa: CAAKQYYGGPYEQYF

j_gene: TRBJ2-5
v_gene: TRBV20-1
d_gene: -
abundance: -
CDR3nt: TGCAGTGCCACGGAACAGCTAGAGACCCAGTACTTC
CDR3aa: CSATEQLETQYF

j_gene: TRBJ2-5
v_gene: TRBV20-1
d_gene: TRBD1
abundance: -
CDR3nt: TGCAGTGCAACTACCCTACAGGGGGCAGGGGAGACCCAGTACTTC
CDR3aa: CSATTLQGAGETQYF

j_gene: TRBJ1-3
v_gene: TRBV12-3/TRBV12-4
d_gene: TRBD1
abundance: -
CDR3nt: TGTGCCAGCAGTCCTTTCCCCGGGGACAGGGGAGACACCATATATTTT
CDR3aa: CASSPFPGDRGDTIYF

j_gene: TRBJ2-3
v_gene: TRBV7-2
d_gene: TRBD2
abundance: -
CDR3nt: TGTGCCAGCAGCTCCGCGGAGCGGGGGGCCAGCACAGATTTT
CDR3aa: CASSSAERGASTDF

j_gene: TRBJ1-1
v_gene: TRBV7-9
d_gene: -
abundance: -
CDR3nt: TGTGCCAGCAGCCGAACTGAAGCTTTCTTT
CDR3aa: CASSRTEAFF

j_gene: TRBJ1-2
v_gene: TRBV11-1
d_gene: -
abundance: -
CDR3nt: TGTGCCAGCAGCTTAGCGCAGCTGTATGGCTACACCTTC
CDR3aa: CASSLAQLYGYTF

j_gene: TRBJ1-1
v_gene: TRBV7-2
d_gene: TRBD1
abundance: -
CDR3nt: TGTGCCAGCAGCTCTGGGACAGGGCGTGAGGGCACTGAAGCTTTCTTT
CDR3aa: CASSSGTGREGTEAFF

j_gene: TRBJ1-2
v_gene: TRBV29-1
d_gene: TRBD1
abundance: -
CDR3nt: TGCAGCGGTAACAGGGGGAACGTAGAGTATGGCTACACCTTC
CDR3aa: CSGNRGNVEYGYTF

j_gene: TRBJ1-2
v_gene: TRBV3-1
d_gene: -
abundance: many
CDR3nt: TGTGCCAGCAGCCAAGCCTTTACAGGGTACGGCTACACCTTC
CDR3aa: CASSQAFTGYGYTF

j_gene: TRBJ2-6
v_gene: TRBV11-3
d_gene: TRBD1
abundance: once
CDR3nt: TGTGCCAGCAGCCCAAACGGACAGGGCACCCCTGGGGCCAACGTCCTGACTTTC
CDR3aa: CASSPNGQGTPGANVLTF

j_gene: TRBJ2-1
v_gene: TRBV10-3
d_gene: -
abundance: few
CDR3nt: TGTGCCAGCGCTGGACAGAAGGGAAGCTCCTACAATGAGCAGTTCTTC
CDR3aa: CASAGQKGSSYNEQFF

j_gene: TRBJ2-1
v_gene: TRBV18
d_gene: -
abundance: many
CDR3nt: TGTGCCAGCTCACCCCCGGGTTTGGAGGCCCAGTTCTTC
CDR3aa: CASSPPGLEAQFF

j_gene: TRBJ1-4
v_gene: TRBV10-3
d_gene: -
abundance: few
CDR3nt: TGTGCCATCAGAGGGACGGGTGAAAAACTGTTTTTT
CDR3aa: CAIRGTGEKLFF

j_gene: TRBJ1-2
v_gene: TRBV5-1
d_gene: -
abundance: -
CDR3nt: TGTGCCAGCAGCTTAGATCCCGCGGGGGATGGCTACACCTTC
CDR3aa: CASSLDPAGDGYTF

j_gene: TRBJ2-1
v_gene: TRBV5-1
d_gene: -
abundance: many
CDR3nt: TGCGCCAGCGGTATTGGAGGGGGCTACAATGAGCAGTTCTTC
CDR3aa: CASGIGGGYNEQFF